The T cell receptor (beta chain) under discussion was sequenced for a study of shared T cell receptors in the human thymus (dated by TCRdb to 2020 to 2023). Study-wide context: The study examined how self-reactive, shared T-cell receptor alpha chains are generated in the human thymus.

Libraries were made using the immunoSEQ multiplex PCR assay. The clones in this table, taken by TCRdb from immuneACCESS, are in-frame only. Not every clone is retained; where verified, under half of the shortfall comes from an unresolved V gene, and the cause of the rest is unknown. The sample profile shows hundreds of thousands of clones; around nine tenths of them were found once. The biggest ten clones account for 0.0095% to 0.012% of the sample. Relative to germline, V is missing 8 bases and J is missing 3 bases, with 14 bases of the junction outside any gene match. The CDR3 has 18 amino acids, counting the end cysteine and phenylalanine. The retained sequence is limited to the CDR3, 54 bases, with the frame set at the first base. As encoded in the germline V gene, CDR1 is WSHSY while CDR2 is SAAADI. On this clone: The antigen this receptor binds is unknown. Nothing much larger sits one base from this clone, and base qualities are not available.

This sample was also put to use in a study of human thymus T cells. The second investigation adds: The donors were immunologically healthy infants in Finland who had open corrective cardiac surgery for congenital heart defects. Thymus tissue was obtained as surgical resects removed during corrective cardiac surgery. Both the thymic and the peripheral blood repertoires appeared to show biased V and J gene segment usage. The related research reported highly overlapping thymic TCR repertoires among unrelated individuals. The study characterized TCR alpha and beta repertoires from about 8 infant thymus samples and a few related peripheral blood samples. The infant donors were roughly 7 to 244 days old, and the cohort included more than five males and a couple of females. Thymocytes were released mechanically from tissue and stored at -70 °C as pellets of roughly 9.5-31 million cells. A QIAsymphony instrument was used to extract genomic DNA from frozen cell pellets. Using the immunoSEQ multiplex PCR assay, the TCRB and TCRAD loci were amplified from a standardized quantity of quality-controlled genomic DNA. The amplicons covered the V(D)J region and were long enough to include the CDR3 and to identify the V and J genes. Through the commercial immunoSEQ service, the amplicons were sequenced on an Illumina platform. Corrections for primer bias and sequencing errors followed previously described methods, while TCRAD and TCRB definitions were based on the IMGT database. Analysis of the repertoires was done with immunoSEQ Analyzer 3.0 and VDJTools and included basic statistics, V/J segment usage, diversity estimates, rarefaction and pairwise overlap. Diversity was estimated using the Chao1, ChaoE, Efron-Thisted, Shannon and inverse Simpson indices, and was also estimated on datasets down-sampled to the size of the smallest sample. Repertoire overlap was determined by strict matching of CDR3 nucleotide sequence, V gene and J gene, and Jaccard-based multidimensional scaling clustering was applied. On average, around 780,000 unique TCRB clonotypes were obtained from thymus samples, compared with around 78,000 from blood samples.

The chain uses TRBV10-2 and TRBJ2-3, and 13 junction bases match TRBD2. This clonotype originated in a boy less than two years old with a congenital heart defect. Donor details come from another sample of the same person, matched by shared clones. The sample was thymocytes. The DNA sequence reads TGCGCCAGCGGAAGATGCCGGACTAGCGGGAGCGAGACAGATACGCAGTATTTT. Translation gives CASGRCRTSGSETDTQYF.